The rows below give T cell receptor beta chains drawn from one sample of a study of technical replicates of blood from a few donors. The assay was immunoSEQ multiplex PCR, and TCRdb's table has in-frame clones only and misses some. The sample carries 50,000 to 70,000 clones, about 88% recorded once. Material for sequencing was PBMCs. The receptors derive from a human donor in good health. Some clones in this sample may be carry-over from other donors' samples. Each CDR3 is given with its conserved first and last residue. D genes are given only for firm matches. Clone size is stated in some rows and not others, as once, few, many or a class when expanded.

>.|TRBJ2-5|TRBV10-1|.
CASSESGGLLQETQYF
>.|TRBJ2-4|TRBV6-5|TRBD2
CASSSVAGVENIQYF
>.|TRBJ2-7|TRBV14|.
CASSFGQSLEQYF
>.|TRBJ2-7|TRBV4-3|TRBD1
CASSQDRTGGYEQYF
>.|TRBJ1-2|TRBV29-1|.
CSVERGLNYGYTF
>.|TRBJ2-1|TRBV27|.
CASSLWGDEQFF
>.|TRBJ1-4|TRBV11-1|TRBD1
CASSLGDRGRWEKLFF
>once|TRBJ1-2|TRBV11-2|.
CASSLDPGGYSYGYTF
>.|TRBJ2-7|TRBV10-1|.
CAPSGGYTYEQYF
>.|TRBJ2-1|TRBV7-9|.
CASSSGRTHYNEQFF
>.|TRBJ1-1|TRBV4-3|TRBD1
CASSPGTGGLMNTEAFF
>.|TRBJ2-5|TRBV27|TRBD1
CASSPSPTGGTGTQYF
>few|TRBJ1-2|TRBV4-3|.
CASSQDIVRGTNYGYTF
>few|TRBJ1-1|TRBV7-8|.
CASSLANGGTEAFF
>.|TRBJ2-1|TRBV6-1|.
CASSDLGLGQFF
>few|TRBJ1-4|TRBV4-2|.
CASSQDGDSRWGKLFF
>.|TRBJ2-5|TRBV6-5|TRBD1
CASTYPRGGQGTQYF
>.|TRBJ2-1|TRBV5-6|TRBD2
CASSRTSGSHNEQFF
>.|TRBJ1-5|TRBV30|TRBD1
CAYRGEGQPQHF
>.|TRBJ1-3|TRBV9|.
CASALSPGGNTIYF
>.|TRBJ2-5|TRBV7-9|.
CASSLAGLQETQYF
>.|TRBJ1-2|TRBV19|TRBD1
CASSIYDRRDRVGYTF
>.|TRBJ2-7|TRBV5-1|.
CASSQQTSSDEQYF
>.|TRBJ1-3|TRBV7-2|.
CASSLDEGTGNTIYF
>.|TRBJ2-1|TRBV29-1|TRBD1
CSVLTGPYNEQFF
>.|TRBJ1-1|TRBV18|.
CASSPNMRAAFF
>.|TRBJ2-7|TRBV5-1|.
CASSLGVVRGNYEQYF
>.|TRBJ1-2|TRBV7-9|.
CASSSIRGWEGYTF
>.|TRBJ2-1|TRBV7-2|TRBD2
CASSLGLAGNEQFF
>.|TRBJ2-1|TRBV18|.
CASTGNYNEQFF
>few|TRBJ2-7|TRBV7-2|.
CASSSATGVYEQYF
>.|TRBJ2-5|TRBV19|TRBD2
CASMGGTRSQETQYF
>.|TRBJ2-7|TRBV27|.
CASSSLVSVSYEQYF
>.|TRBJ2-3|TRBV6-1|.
CASSARTASTDTQYF
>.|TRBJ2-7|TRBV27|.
CASSSLSGSEQYF
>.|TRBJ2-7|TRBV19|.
CASSFSAGASYEQYF
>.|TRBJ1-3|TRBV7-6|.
CASSLAPGSGNTIYF
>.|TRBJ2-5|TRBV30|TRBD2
CAWDLAGAETQYF
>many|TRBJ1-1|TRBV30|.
CAWIHGERTEAFF
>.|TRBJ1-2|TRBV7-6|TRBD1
CASSSTGGGLYGYTF